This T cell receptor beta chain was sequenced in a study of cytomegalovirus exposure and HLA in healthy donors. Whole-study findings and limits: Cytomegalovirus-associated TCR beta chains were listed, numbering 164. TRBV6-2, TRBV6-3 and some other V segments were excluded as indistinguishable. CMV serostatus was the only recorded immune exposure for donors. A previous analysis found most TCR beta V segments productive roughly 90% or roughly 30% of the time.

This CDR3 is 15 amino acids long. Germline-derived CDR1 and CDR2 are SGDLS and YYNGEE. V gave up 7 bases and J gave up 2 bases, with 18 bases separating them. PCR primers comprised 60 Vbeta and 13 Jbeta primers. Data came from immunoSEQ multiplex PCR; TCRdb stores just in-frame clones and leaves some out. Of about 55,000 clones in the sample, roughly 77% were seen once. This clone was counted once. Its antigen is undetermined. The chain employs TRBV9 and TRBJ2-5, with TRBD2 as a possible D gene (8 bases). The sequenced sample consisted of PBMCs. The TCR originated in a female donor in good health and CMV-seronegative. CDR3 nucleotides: TGTGCCAGCGGATACGGGAGGGGGCCTCAAGAGACCCAGTACTTC. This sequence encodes CASGYGRGPQETQYF. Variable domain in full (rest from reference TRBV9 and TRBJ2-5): DSGVTQTPKHLITATGQRVTLRCSPRSGDLSVYWYQQSLDQGLQFLIQYYNGEERAKGNILERFSAQQFPDLHSELNLSSLELGDSALYFCASGYGRGPQETQYFGPGTRLLVL.